This T cell receptor beta chain is from a study of blood T cell repertoires in COVID-19. Study-level information: Sites in the United States, Italy and Spain provided acute and convalescent COVID-19 samples.

As originally analysed: Amplifying reference gene primers gave estimates of nucleated cell counts. Repertoires were generated with immunoSEQ multiplex PCR, while TCRdb's copy carries only in-frame clones and drops some. The DNA gave D and trimming, while V, J and clone size come from that table. The table includes around 100,000 clones, around nine tenths detected once. This CDR3 region has 15 residues. CDR1 is LNHDA and CDR2 is SQIVND in the germline V gene (reference sequence). Trimming took off 4 bases at V and 0 bases at J, with 12 bases between the two ends. The sequencing input was peripheral blood. This receptor was obtained from a human donor in a cohort sampled during active COVID-19. This rearrangement joins TRBV19 to TRBJ2-5; maybe TRBD2 (7 bases). The DNA of the CDR3 is TGTGCCAGTAGTAAGGGGGGGTCGTACCAAGAGACCCAGTACTTC. Its translation: CASSKGGSYQETQYF.